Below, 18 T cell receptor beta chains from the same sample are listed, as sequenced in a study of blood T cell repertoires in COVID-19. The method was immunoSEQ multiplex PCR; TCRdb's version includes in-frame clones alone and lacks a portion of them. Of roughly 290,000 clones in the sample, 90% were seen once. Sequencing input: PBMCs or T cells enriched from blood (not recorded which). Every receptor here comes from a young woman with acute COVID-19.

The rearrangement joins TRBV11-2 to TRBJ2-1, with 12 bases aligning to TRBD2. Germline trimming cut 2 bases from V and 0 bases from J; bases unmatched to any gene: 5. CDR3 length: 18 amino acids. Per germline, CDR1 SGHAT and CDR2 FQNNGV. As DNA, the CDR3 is TGTGCCAGCAGCTTACTAGCGGGAGGGCTTAGCTCCTACAATGAGCAGTTCTTC. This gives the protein CASSLLAGGLSSYNEQFF.

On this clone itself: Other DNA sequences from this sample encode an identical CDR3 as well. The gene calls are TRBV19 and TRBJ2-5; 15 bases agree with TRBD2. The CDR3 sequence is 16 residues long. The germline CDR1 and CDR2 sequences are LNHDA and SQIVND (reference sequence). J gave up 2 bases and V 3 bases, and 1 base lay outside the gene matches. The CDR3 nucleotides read TGTGCCAGTAGTATGGGACTAGCGGGAGGACAAGAGACCCAGTACTTC. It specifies CASSMGLAGGQETQYF.

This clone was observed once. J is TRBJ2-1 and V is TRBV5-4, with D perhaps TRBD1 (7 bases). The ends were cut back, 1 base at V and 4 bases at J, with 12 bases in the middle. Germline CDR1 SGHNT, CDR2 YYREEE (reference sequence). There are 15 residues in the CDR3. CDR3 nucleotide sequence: TGTGCCAGCAGCTTGCGGGCAGGGGGGTACAATGAGCAGTTCTTC. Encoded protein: CASSLRAGGYNEQFF.

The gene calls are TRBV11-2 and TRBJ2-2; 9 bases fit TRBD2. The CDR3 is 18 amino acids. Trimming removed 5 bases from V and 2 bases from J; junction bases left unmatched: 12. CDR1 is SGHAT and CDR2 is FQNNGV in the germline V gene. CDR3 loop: CASSQSLLGLANTGELFF. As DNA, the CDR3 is TGTGCCAGCAGCCAAAGCCTTCTGGGACTAGCCAACACCGGGGAGCTGTTTTTT.

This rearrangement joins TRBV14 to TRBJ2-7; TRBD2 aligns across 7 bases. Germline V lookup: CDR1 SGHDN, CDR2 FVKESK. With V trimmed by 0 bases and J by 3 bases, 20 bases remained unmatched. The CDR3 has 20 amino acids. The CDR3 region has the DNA TGTGCCAGCAGCCAAGATCTCGGCGGGAGTTGGATACCCGGAAGCTACGAGCAGTACTTC. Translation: CASSQDLGGSWIPGSYEQYF. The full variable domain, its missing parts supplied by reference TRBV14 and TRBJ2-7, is EAGVTQFPSHSVIEKGQTVTLRCDPISGHDNLYWYRRVMGKEIKFLLHFVKESKQDESGMPNNRFLAERTGGTYSTLKVQPAELEDSGVYFCASSQDLGGSWIPGSYEQYFGPGTRLTVT.

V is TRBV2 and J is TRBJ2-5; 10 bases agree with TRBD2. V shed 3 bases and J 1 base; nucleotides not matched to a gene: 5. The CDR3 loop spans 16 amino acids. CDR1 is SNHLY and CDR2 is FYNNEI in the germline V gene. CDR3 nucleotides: TGTGCCAGCAGTGACCCCTGGACTAGCGGCCAAGAGACCCAGTACTTC. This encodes CASSDPWTSGQETQYF.

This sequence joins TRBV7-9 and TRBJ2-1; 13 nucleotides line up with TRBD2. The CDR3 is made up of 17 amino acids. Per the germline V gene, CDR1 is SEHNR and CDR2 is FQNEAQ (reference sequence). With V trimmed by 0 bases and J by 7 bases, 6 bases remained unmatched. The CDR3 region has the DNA TGTGCCAGCAGCTTAGCCGGACTAGCGGGAGATGCAAATGAGCAGTTCTTC. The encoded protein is CASSLAGLAGDANEQFF.

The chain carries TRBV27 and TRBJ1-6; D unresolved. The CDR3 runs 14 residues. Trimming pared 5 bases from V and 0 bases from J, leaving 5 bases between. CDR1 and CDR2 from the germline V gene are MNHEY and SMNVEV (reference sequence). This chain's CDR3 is CASSPSSYNSPLHF. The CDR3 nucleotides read TGTGCCAGCAGTCCGAGCTCCTATAATTCACCCCTCCACTTT.

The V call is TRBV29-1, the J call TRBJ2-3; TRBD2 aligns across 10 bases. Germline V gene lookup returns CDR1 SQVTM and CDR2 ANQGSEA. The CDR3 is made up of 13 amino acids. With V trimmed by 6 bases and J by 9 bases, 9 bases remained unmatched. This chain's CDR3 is CSVAPGTSDTQYF. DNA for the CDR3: TGCAGCGTCGCACCCGGGACTAGCGACACGCAGTATTTT.

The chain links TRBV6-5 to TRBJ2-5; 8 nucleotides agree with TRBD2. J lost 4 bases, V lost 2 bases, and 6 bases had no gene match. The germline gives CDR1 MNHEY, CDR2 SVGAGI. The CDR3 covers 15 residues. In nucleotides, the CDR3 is TGTGCCAGCAGTTACGGCCGGGGGGGAGGAGAGACCCAGTACTTC. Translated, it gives CASSYGRGGGETQYF.

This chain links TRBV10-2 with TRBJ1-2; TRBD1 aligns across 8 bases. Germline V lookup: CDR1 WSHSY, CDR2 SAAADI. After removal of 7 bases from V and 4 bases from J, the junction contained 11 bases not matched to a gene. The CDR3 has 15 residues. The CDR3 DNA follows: TGCGCCAGCACGCGCGACAGGGGTCTTTCCTATGGCTACACCTTC. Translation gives CASTRDRGLSYGYTF.

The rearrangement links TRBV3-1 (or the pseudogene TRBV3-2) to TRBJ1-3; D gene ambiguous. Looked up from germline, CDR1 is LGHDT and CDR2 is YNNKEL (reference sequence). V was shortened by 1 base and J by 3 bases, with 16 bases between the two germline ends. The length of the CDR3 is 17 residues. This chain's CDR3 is CASSQGQVSGIGNTIYF. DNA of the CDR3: TGTGCCAGCAGCCAAGGGCAGGTTTCTGGTATTGGAAACACCATATATTTT.

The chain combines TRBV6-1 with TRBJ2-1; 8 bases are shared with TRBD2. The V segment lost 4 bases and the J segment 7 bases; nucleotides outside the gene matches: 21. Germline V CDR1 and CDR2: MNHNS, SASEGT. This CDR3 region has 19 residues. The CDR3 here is CASSGLGLGGRRKSNEQFF. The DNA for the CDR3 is TGTGCCAGCAGTGGCTTGGGACTAGGCGGGCGCCGGAAAAGTAATGAGCAGTTCTTC.

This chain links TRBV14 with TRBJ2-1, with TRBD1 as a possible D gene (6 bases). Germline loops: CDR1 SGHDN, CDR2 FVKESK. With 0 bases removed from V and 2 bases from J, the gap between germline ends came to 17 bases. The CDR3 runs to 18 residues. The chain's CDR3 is CASSQDKEWTETYNEQFF. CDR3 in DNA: TGTGCCAGCAGCCAAGATAAGGAGTGGACAGAGACCTACAATGAGCAGTTCTTC.

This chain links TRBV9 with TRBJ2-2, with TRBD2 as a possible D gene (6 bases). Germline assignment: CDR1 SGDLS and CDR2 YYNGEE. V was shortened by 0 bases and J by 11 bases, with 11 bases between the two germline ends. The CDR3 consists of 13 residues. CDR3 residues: CASSVVPEGELFF. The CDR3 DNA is TGTGCCAGCAGCGTAGTCCCGGAGGGAGAGCTGTTTTTT.

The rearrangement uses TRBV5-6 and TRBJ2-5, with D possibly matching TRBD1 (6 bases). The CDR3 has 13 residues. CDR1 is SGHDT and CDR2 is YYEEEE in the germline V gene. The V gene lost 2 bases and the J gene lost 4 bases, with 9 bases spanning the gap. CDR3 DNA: TGTGCCAGCAGCTTAACAGGGTCAGAGACCCAGTACTTC. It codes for CASSLTGSETQYF.

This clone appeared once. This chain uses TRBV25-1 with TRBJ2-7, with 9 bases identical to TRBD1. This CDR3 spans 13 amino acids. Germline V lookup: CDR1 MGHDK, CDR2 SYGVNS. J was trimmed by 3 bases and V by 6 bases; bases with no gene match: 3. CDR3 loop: CASRGTGNYEQYF. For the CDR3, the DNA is TGTGCCAGCAGAGGGACAGGGAACTACGAGCAGTACTTC.

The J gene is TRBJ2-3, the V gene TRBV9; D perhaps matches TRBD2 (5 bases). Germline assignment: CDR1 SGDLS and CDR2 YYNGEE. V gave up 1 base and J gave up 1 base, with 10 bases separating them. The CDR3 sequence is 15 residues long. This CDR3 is CASSVRAVGTDTQYF. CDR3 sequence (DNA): TGTGCCAGCAGCGTAAGAGCGGTCGGCACAGATACGCAGTATTTT.